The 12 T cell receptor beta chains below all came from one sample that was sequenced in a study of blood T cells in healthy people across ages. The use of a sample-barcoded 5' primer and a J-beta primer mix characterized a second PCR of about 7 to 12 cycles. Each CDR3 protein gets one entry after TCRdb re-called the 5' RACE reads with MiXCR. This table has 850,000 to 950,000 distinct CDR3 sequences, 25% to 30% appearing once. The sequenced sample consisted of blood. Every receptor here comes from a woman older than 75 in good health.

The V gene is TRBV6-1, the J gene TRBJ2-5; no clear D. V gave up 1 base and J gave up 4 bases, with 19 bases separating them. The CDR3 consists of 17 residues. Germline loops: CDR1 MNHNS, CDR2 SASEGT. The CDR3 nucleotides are TGTGCCAGCAGTGAAGGTTCCCACGGTTCCCCTCCAGAGACCCAGTACTTC. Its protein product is CASSEGSHGSPPETQYF.

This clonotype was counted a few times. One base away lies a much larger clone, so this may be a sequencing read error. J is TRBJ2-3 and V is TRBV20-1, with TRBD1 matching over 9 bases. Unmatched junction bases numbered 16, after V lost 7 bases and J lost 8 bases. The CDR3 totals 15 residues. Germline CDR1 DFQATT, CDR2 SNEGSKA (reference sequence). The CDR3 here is CSVTEMDRGLRTQYF. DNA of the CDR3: TGCAGTGTTACAGAAATGGACAGGGGTTTGCGTACGCAGTATTTT.

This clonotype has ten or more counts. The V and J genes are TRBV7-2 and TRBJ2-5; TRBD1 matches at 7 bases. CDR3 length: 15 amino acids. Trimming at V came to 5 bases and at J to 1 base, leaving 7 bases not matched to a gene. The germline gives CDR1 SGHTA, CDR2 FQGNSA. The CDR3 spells CASSHRGQIQETQYF. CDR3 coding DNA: TGTGCCAGCAGCCACAGGGGACAAATCCAAGAGACCCAGTACTTC.

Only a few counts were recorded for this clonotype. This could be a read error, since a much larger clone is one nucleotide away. The CDR3 sequence: CASRNAPGATNEKLFF. CDR3 sequence (DNA): TGCGCCAGCAGGAATGCTCCGGGGGCAACTAATGAAAAACTGTTTTTT. The gene calls are TRBV5-1 and TRBJ1-4, with D possibly TRBD1 on 5 matching bases. The CDR3 is 16 residues long. V was shortened by 5 bases and J by 0 bases, with 14 bases between the two germline ends. The germline CDR1 and CDR2 sequences are SGHRS and YFSETQ.

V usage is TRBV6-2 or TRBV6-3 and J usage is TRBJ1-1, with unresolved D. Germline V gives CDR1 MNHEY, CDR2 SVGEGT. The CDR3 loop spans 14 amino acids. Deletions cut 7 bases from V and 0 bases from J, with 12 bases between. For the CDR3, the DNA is TGTGCCAGCATGGAGCCGGGAATGAACACTGAAGCTTTCTTT. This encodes CASMEPGMNTEAFF.

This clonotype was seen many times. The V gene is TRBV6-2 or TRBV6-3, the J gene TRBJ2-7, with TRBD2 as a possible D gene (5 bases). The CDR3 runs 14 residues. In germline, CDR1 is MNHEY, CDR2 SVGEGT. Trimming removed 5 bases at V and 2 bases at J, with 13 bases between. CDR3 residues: CASSPEGFTYEQYF. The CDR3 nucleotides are TGTGCCAGCAGTCCCGAGGGCTTCACCTACGAGCAGTACTTC.

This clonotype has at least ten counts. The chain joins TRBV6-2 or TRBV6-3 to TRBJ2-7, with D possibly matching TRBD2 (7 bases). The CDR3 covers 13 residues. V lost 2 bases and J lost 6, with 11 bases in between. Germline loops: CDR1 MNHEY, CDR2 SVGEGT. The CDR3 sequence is CASSYGGAGEQYF. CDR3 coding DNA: TGTGCCAGCAGTTACGGGGGGGCCGGCGAGCAGTACTTC.

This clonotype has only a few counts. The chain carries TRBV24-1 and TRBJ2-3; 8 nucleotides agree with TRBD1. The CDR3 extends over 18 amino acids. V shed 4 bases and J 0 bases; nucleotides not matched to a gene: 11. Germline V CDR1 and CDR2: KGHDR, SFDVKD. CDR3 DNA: TGTGCCACCAGTGACCACACCGGGACAGGCATTAGCACAGATACGCAGTATTTT. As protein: CATSDHTGTGISTDTQYF.

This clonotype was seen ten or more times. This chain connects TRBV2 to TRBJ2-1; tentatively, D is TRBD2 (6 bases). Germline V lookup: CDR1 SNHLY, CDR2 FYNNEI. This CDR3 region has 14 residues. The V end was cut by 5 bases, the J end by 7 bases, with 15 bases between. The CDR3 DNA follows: TGTGCCAGCAGTCTTACGGGGGTGTGGAATGAGCAGTTCTTC. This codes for CASSLTGVWNEQFF.

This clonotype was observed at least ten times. CDR3: CASSYSGPRYQHF. The CDR3 DNA reads TGTGCCAGCAGTTACTCTGGGCCGCGCTACCAGCATTTT. The chain carries TRBV6-2 or TRBV6-3 and TRBJ1-5; D gene ambiguous. The V gene's germline CDR1 is MNHEY and CDR2 SVGEGT. The CDR3 runs 13 residues. V was shortened by 0 bases and J by 12 bases, with 12 bases between the two germline ends.

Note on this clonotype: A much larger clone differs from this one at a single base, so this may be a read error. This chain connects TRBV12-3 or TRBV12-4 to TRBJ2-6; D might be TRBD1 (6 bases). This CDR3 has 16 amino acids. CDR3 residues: CASTRQASSGTNVLTF. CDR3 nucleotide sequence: TGTGCCAGCACCAGACAGGCTAGCTCTGGGACCAACGTCCTGACTTTC.

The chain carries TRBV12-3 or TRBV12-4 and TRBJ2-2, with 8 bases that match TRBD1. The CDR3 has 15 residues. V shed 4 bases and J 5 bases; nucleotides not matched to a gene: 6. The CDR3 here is CASSSLDRVTGELFF. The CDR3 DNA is TGTGCCAGCAGTTCCCTGGACAGGGTGACCGGGGAGCTGTTTTTT.